The next 21 T cell receptor beta chains were all read from a single sample in a study of T cells in localized non-small cell lung cancer. Profiling relied on immunoSEQ multiplex PCR, and the TCRdb table lists in-frame clones only, not all of them. The sample has 53,000 or so clones, approximately 93% seen once. Sequencing was performed on peripheral blood, taken before any cancer treatment. These receptors were taken from a man between 35 and 75 years old with stage I lung adenocarcinoma.

The chain employs TRBV28 and TRBJ1-2, with D perhaps TRBD1 (5 bases). CDR3 length: 15 residues. CDR1 is MDHEN and CDR2 is SYDVKM in the germline V gene. V was clipped by 6 bases and J by 4 bases, with 18 bases between them. The CDR3 loop reads CASSPTRQSPYGYTF. DNA for the CDR3: TGTGCCAGCAGCCCAACCCGACAGTCGCCCTATGGCTACACCTTC.

The chain combines TRBV28 with TRBJ1-1; 7 nucleotides agree with TRBD1. This CDR3 has 15 residues. V dropped 5 bases and J dropped 7; count of bases not matched to a gene: 13. Germline CDR1 MDHEN, CDR2 SYDVKM. CDR3 bases: TGTGCCAGCAGTCCTACAGGGACAGTGTTTGTTGAAGCTTTCTTT. The encoded protein is CASSPTGTVFVEAFF.

This clone was seen many times. The CDR3 nucleotides read TGTGCCAGCAGCTCGGGAGCCGATGGGGAGCAGTACTTC. It codes for CASSSGADGEQYF. V usage is TRBV7-9 and J usage is TRBJ2-7, with D tentatively TRBD2 (6 bases). CDR3 length equals 13 residues. CDR1 is SEHNR, CDR2 FQNEAQ, per germline (reference sequence). The germline V and J ends were trimmed by 4 bases and 7 bases, with 14 bases remaining between them.

The rearrangement joins TRBV5-8 to TRBJ2-5; 7 bases match TRBD2. Germline-derived CDR1 and CDR2 are SGHTS and YDEGEE. The CDR3 covers 16 residues. V dropped 4 bases and J dropped 2; count of bases not matched to a gene: 11. CDR3 residues: CASSHRDWGGQETQYF. CDR3 sequence (DNA): TGTGCCAGCAGCCACAGAGATTGGGGGGGGCAAGAGACCCAGTACTTC.

The chain joins TRBV19 to TRBJ1-3; TRBD1 aligns across 7 bases. Germline V gives CDR1 LNHDA, CDR2 SQIVND (reference sequence). The CDR3 is 16 residues long. V was clipped by 2 bases and J by 0 bases; unmatched bases: 4. In DNA, the CDR3 is TGTGCCAGTAGTATATGGGACAGTTTCTCTGGAAACACCATATATTTT. This codes for CASSIWDSFSGNTIYF.

The table lists this clone with a count of one. The V and J genes are TRBV28 and TRBJ2-7; no reliable D call. Trimming removed 1 base from V and 2 bases from J, with 6 bases in between. The germline V gene has CDR1 MDHEN and CDR2 SYDVKM. The CDR3 is made up of 13 amino acids. CDR3 loop: CASSLSLTYEQYF. The DNA for the CDR3 is TGTGCCAGCAGTTTATCCCTAACCTACGAGCAGTACTTC.

Only one count was recorded for this clone. The chain joins TRBV4-2 to TRBJ2-7; D gene uncertain. The CDR3 is 13 residues long. Trimming cost V 0 bases and J 2 bases, with 5 bases left between them. Germline V gene sequence: CDR1 LGHNA, CDR2 YNFKEQ. The CDR3 protein is CASSQDVAYEQYF. In DNA form, the CDR3 reads TGTGCCAGCAGCCAAGATGTCGCCTACGAGCAGTACTTC.

The table lists this clone with a count of one. J is TRBJ2-2 and V is TRBV9; TRBD1 agrees at 10 bases. Germline CDR1 reads SGDLS; CDR2 reads YYNGEE. This CDR3 has 15 amino acids. Unmatched junction bases numbered 4, after V lost 4 bases and J lost 4 bases. CDR3 bases: TGTGCCAGCAGCCCTCGACAGGGGGCCACCGGGGAGCTGTTTTTT. Protein sequence: CASSPRQGATGELFF.

A remark on this clone: Other DNA sequences of this sample code for an identical CDR3. This chain links TRBV6-5 with TRBJ1-1; unclear D gene. The CDR3 sequence is 13 residues long. CDR1 and CDR2 from the germline V gene are MNHEY and SVGAGI. Deletions cut 6 bases from V and 1 base from J, with 9 bases between. The CDR3 spells CASSPRSNTEAFF. In DNA, the CDR3 is TGTGCCAGCAGCCCCCGATCGAACACTGAAGCTTTCTTT.

The chain employs TRBV4-3 and TRBJ2-1; D possibly corresponds to TRBD2 (5 bases). The V gene lost 0 bases and the J gene lost 7 bases, with 22 bases spanning the gap. CDR3 length: 18 amino acids. Germline loops: CDR1 LGHNA, CDR2 YSLEER. Here the CDR3 reads CASSQEVSGWSRGNEQFF. In DNA form, the CDR3 reads TGCGCCAGCAGCCAAGAGGTGTCGGGGTGGTCCCGGGGTAATGAGCAGTTCTTC.

This clone was picked up many times. V is TRBV10-2 and J is TRBJ1-3; D perhaps matches TRBD1 (6 bases). Trimming cost V 2 bases and J 2 bases, with 10 bases left between them. The CDR3 is made up of 15 amino acids. The germline CDR1 and CDR2 sequences are WSHSY and SAAADI. The CDR3 bases are TGCGCCAGCAGTGAGGCGAAGGGGGCTGGAAACACCATATATTTT. Its translation: CASSEAKGAGNTIYF.

In its sample, this clone was seen once. The chain recombines TRBV19 with TRBJ2-1; D remains ambiguous. This CDR3 contains 12 residues. Trimming left V 3 bases short and J 4 bases short, with 4 bases between. Germline V CDR1 and CDR2: LNHDA, SQIVND (reference sequence). CDR3 protein: CASSITYNEQFF. CDR3 coding DNA: TGTGCCAGTAGTATCACGTACAATGAGCAGTTCTTC.

This chain joins TRBV4-1 and TRBJ1-2; D gene uncertain. The CDR3 covers 15 residues. CDR1 is MGHRA and CDR2 is YSYEKL in the germline V gene. V was shortened by 1 base and J by 2 bases, with 11 bases between the two germline ends. CDR3 sequence: CASSQGTQSNYGYTF. For the CDR3, the DNA is TGCGCCAGCAGCCAAGGGACCCAATCAAACTATGGCTACACCTTC.

The chain has TRBV4-2 and TRBJ2-7; 10 bases align to TRBD1. Trimming removed 0 bases from V and 2 bases from J; junction bases left unmatched: 4. Germline V lookup: CDR1 LGHNA, CDR2 YNFKEQ. There are 16 residues in the CDR3. The CDR3 DNA sequence: TGTGCCAGCAGCCAAGACCCCGGGACAGGGGCCTACGAGCAGTACTTC. Translating it yields CASSQDPGTGAYEQYF.

V gene TRBV23-1 combines with J gene TRBJ2-2; 7 bases match TRBD1. TRBV23-1 is designated an ORF whose function remains uncertain. The CDR3 contains 16 residues. V lost 3 bases, J lost 0 bases, and 4 bases stayed unmatched. The CDR3 is CASSQVRGSNTGELFF. The DNA of the CDR3 is TGCGCCAGCAGTCAGGTCAGGGGGTCGAACACCGGGGAGCTGTTTTTT.

This clone was detected once. This chain connects TRBV5-4 to TRBJ2-5; 13 bases agree with TRBD2. TRBJ2-7 matches the DNA end more closely, so the J call is doubtful. Germline CDR1 is SGHNT and CDR2 is YYREEE (reference sequence). The CDR3 extends over 15 amino acids. The CDR3 reads CASSPTSGRMDEQYF. The DNA of the CDR3 is TGTGCCAGCAGCCCGACTAGCGGGAGGATGGACGAGCAGTACTTC.

The V gene is TRBV27, the J gene TRBJ2-7; no firm D call. Deletions cut 3 bases from V and 5 bases from J, with 5 bases between. CDR3 size: 11 residues. CDR1 MNHEY and CDR2 SMNVEV come from the germline V gene (reference sequence). The CDR3 sequence is CASSLGNEQYF. In DNA, the CDR3 is TGTGCCAGCAGTTTGGGGAACGAGCAGTACTTC.

This chain joins TRBV5-5 and TRBJ2-5; no clear D gene. Germline assignment: CDR1 SGHKS and CDR2 YYEKEE (reference sequence). The CDR3 consists of 15 residues. V gave up 4 bases and J gave up 5 bases, with 18 bases separating them. The CDR3, as DNA: TGTGCCAGCAGCACACCCTATGAGGCAGGCGAGACCCAGTACTTC. Translation: CASSTPYEAGETQYF.

This clone was found once. This rearrangement joins TRBV28 to TRBJ2-6; TRBD1 might be the D (5 bases). The V gene's germline CDR1 is MDHEN and CDR2 SYDVKM. The CDR3 is made up of 16 amino acids. Trimming removed 3 bases at V and 0 bases at J, with 9 bases between. CDR3 protein: CASSLGPISGANVLTF. CDR3 in DNA: TGTGCCAGCAGTTTGGGGCCGATCTCTGGGGCCAACGTCCTGACTTTC.

The V call is TRBV6-6, the J call TRBJ1-5; a weak D match, TRBD1 (6 bases). V lost 0 bases, J lost 3 bases, and 12 bases lay in between. This CDR3 spans 16 amino acids. Germline V gives CDR1 MNHNY, CDR2 SVGAGI (reference sequence). CDR3 bases: TGTGCCAGCAGTTACTCAGGAGGGGGAAACAATCAGCCCCAGCATTTT. Protein product: CASSYSGGGNNQPQHF.

For this clone: An end of the junction differs from the germline gene, which may be a read error. The rearrangement uses TRBV18 and TRBJ2-7; D could derive from TRBD1 or TRBD2 (6 bases each). Germline CDR1 and CDR2: KGHSH and LQKENI. This CDR3 contains 13 residues. The CDR3 here is CASSPSRGDTVIF. CDR3 nucleotides: TGTGCCAGCTCACCATCTAGGGGGGACACCGTAATATTC. Combining the CDR3 with reference TRBV18 and TRBJ2-7 gives the whole variable domain NAGVMQNPRHLVRRRGQEARLRCSPMKGHSHVYWYRQLPEEGLKFMVYLQKENIIDESGMPKERFSAEFPKEGPSILRIQQVVRGDSAAYFCASSPSRGDTVIFGPGTRLTVT.